This TCR beta chain appears in the sequencing data of a study of CD8 T cells in ankylosing spondylitis. General observations from the study: Disease-linked clones had a CD8+ phenotype and relatively low frequency in peripheral blood.

MiXCR, run by TCRdb on the 5' RACE reads, gives a single entry per CDR3 protein. The sample has some 340,000 distinct CDR3 sequences, about 14% seen once. This clonotype showed up just a few times. Its target is unknown. This CDR3 spans 15 amino acids. Trimming removed 7 bases from V and 6 bases from J; junction bases left unmatched: 9. Germline loops: CDR1 SGHDN, CDR2 FVKESK. The chain couples TRBV14 to TRBJ1-6; 7 bases agree with TRBD1. The origin of this receptor is a male donor with ankylosing spondylitis or in good health (not recorded which). Sequenced input: blood, either unsorted or a sorted T cell fraction (not recorded which). The CDR3 DNA reads TGTGCCAGCAACCCTTCCGGGACAGCTAATTCACCCCTCCACTTT. Translation: CASNPSGTANSPLHF.